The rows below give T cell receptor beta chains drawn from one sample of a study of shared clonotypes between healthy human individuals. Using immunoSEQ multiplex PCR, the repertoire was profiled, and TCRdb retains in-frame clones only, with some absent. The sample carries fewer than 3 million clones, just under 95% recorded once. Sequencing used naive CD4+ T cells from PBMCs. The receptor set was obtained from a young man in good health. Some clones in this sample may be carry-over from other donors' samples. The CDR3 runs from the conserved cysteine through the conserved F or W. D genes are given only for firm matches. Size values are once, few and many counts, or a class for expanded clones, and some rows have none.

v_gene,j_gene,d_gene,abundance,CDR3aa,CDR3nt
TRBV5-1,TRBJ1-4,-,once,CASSIGAAFGANEKLFF,TGCGCCAGCAGCATCGGGGCGGCGTTCGGGGCTAATGAAAAACTGTTTTTT
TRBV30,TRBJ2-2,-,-,CAWSEGRASNTGELFF,TGTGCCTGGAGTGAGGGTCGGGCTTCGAACACCGGGGAGCTGTTTTTT
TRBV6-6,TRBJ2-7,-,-,CASSYGRARGEQYF,TGTGCCAGCAGTTACGGGAGGGCCAGGGGGGAGCAGTACTTC
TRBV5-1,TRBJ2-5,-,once,CASTLGQLQETQYF,TGCGCCAGCACCCTCGGACAGCTCCAAGAGACCCAGTACTTC
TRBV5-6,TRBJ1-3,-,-,CASSSLRGSGNTIYF,TGTGCCAGCAGCTCCCTCCGAGGCTCTGGAAACACCATATATTTT
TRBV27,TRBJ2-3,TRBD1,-,CASRDRGSSTDTQYF,TGTGCCAGCAGAGACAGGGGGTCTAGCACAGATACGCAGTATTTT
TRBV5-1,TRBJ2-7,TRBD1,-,CASSLYRGYEQYF,TGCGCCAGCAGCTTGTACAGGGGCTACGAGCAGTACTTC
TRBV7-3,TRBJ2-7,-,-,CASSSGQLLSGQYF,TGTGCCAGCAGCTCCGGACAGCTCCTATCGGGGCAGTACTTC
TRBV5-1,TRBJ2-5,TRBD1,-,CASLGTAQETQYF,TGCGCCAGCTTAGGGACAGCCCAAGAGACCCAGTACTTC
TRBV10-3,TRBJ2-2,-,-,CAISEYEAGTGELFF,TGTGCCATCAGTGAGTACGAGGCGGGCACCGGGGAGCTGTTTTTT
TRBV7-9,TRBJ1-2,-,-,CVTHGSSYGYTF,TGTGTAACCCATGGGAGCAGCTATGGCTACACCTTC
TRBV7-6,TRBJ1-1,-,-,CASSFDRYTEAFF,TGTGCCAGCAGCTTCGACAGGTACACTGAAGCTTTCTTT
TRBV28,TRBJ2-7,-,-,CASSGAPSYEQYF,TGTGCCAGCAGCGGTGCCCCCTCCTACGAGCAGTACTTC
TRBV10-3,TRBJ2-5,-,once,CAISESRETQYF,TGTGCCATCAGTGAGTCGAGAGAGACCCAGTACTTC
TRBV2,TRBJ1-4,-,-,CASTTTRGRTRHNEKLFF,TGTGCCAGCACAACCACACGGGGACGGACCAGACATAATGAAAAACTGTTTTTT
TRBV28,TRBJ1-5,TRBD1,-,CASSSGQGNQPQHF,TGTGCCAGCAGTTCCGGACAGGGGAATCAGCCCCAGCATTTT
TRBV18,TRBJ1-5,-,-,CASSPIPRGANQPQHF,TGTGCCAGCTCACCAATACCCCGAGGGGCAAATCAGCCCCAGCATTTT
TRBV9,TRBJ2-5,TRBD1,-,CASSGDRGETQYF,TGTGCCAGCAGCGGAGACAGGGGAGAGACCCAGTACTTC
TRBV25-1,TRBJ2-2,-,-,CASSEPGPAGGELFF,TGTGCCAGCAGTGAACCAGGACCTGCGGGCGGGGAGCTGTTTTTT
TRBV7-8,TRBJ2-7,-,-,CASSLVFIEQYF,TGTGCCAGCAGCTTAGTGTTTATCGAGCAGTACTTC
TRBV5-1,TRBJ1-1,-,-,CASRLTLGNTEAFF,TGCGCCAGCAGGTTAACCTTAGGGAACACTGAAGCTTTCTTT
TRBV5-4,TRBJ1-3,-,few,CASSLQGTGNTIYF,TGTGCCAGCAGCTTGCAGGGTACTGGAAACACCATATATTTT
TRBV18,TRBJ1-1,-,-,CASSPGVVGGPEAFF,TGTGCCAGCTCACCCGGAGTAGTAGGTGGACCTGAAGCTTTCTTT
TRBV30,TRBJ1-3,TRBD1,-,CALKQGRSGNTIYF,TGTGCCTTAAAACAGGGGCGGTCGGGAAACACCATATATTTT
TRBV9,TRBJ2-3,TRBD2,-,CASSPGTSGRVADTQYF,TGTGCCAGCAGCCCCGGGACTAGCGGGAGGGTTGCAGATACGCAGTATTTT
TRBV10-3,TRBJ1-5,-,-,CASRTDNQPQHF,TGTGCCAGCCGGACAGACAATCAGCCCCAGCATTTT
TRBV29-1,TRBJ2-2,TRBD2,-,CSVSGSIGELFF,TGCAGCGTTAGCGGGAGCATCGGGGAGCTGTTTTTT
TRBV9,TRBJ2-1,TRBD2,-,CASSPEGLAVYNEQFF,TGTGCCAGCAGCCCAGAGGGACTAGCGGTCTACAATGAGCAGTTCTTC
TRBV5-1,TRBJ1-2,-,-,CASSLSGPDVGYTF,TGCGCCAGCAGCTTGTCGGGGCCGGATGTGGGCTACACCTTC
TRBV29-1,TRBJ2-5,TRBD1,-,CSVATRDRVKETQYF,TGCAGCGTTGCGACGAGGGACAGGGTGAAAGAGACCCAGTACTTC
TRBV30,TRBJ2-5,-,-,CAWSPGYQETQYF,TGTGCCTGGAGTCCAGGGTACCAAGAGACCCAGTACTTC
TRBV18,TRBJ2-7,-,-,CASSPAGGLYEQYF,TGTGCCAGCTCACCCGCCGGGGGGCTATACGAGCAGTACTTC
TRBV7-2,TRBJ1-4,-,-,CASSLALGGTEKLFF,TGTGCCAGCAGCTTAGCGCTCGGGGGGACTGAAAAACTGTTTTTT